The 26 T cell receptor beta chains presented below share a single source sample, sequenced in a study of identical twins. MiXCR was run by TCRdb on the 5' RACE reads, yielding one entry per CDR3 protein. The data hold around 490,000 distinct CDR3 sequences, with under 25% observed a single time. The sample was also linked to a second study, of yellow fever vaccine responses in identical twins.

Sequencing was carried out using CD4+ T cells sorted from blood. The receptors stem from a woman aged 18-30 years in good health.

V usage is TRBV3-1 and J usage is TRBJ2-1; D remains unclear. Trimming shortened V by 3 bases and J by 10 bases, and 10 bases separated the two germline ends. The CDR3 totals 12 residues. Germline lookup yields CDR1 LGHDT and CDR2 YNNKEL (reference sequence). The CDR3 DNA reads TGTGCCAGCAGCCAGACCACTCTAGAGCAGTTCTTC. Translated, it gives CASSQTTLEQFF.

This clonotype was observed a few times. The chain is built from TRBV4-1 and TRBJ1-2; D unresolved. Germline lookup yields CDR1 MGHRA and CDR2 YSYEKL. CDR3 size: 15 residues. V was clipped by 0 bases and J by 7 bases, with 15 bases between them. The CDR3 sequence: CASSQEYGVRRGYTF. The DNA for the CDR3 is TGCGCCAGCAGCCAAGAGTACGGGGTTAGACGTGGCTACACCTTC.

This clonotype came up many times. In DNA, the CDR3 is TGCAGTGCTAGAGTGGTGACTAGCGGGAGGAAGGTAGATACGCAGTATTTT. It specifies CSARVVTSGRKVDTQYF. This chain connects TRBV20-1 to TRBJ2-3, with 13 positions matching TRBD2. Germline V CDR1 and CDR2: DFQATT, SNEGSKA (reference sequence). The CDR3 covers 17 residues. V shed 1 base and J 5 bases; nucleotides not matched to a gene: 9.

The chain has TRBV20-1 and TRBJ2-1, with TRBD2 identical over 8 bases. Germline V gives CDR1 DFQATT, CDR2 SNEGSKA (reference sequence). The V and J ends lost 1 base and 10 bases, in that order; junction bases with no gene match: 12. The CDR3 extends over 15 amino acids. DNA of the CDR3: TGCAGTGCTAGAGTTATAGGTAACCTAGCGGGCGAGCAGTTCTTC. It encodes CSARVIGNLAGEQFF.

This chain uses TRBV5-1 with TRBJ2-2; D remains ambiguous. This CDR3 has 14 residues. Germline CDR1 SGHRS, CDR2 YFSETQ. Trimming left V 4 bases short and J 0 bases short, with 7 bases between. Written as DNA, the CDR3 is TGCGCCAGCAGCAGCCGGCCGAACACCGGGGAGCTGTTTTTT. Translating it yields CASSSRPNTGELFF.

This clonotype was picked up a small number of times. The rearrangement joins TRBV18 to TRBJ2-7, with 8 bases lining up with TRBD1. The CDR3 totals 14 residues. Per germline, CDR1 KGHSH and CDR2 LQKENI. J lost 2 bases, V lost 3 bases, and 3 bases had no gene match. This chain's CDR3 is CASSPDRVAYEQYF. The CDR3 DNA follows: TGTGCCAGCTCACCGGACAGGGTAGCCTACGAGCAGTACTTC.

This clonotype was seen only a few times. This CDR3 reads CASSPTSTGELFF. CDR3 nucleotide sequence: TGTGCCAGCAGCCCCACCAGCACCGGGGAGCTGTTTTTT. The J gene is TRBJ2-2, the V gene TRBV3-1, with D uncertain. CDR1 LGHDT and CDR2 YNNKEL come from the germline V gene (reference sequence). The V gene lost 4 bases and the J gene lost 4 bases, with 7 bases spanning the gap. The CDR3 has 13 amino acids.

The sample holds a few counts of this clonotype. V gene TRBV16 combines with J gene TRBJ2-7; no clear D. The CDR3 sequence is 15 residues long. V was clipped by 1 base and J by 6 bases, with 16 bases between them. Germline V gene lookup returns CDR1 KGHSY and CDR2 FQNENV. DNA of the CDR3: TGTGCCAGCAGCCAATTAAAAGGATTAGGCCGCGAGCAGTACTTC. Translated, it gives CASSQLKGLGREQYF.

The chain couples TRBV12-3 or TRBV12-4 to TRBJ2-6; either TRBD1 or TRBD2 may supply D (6 bases each). Trimming left V 2 bases short and J 3 bases short, with 14 bases between. The CDR3 spans 17 residues. CDR3 loop: CASSLPGAGIGANVLTF. In DNA form, the CDR3 reads TGTGCCAGCAGTTTACCGGGGGCGGGAATTGGGGCCAACGTCCTGACTTTC.

This clonotype has a count of ten or more. This chain connects TRBV24-1 to TRBJ1-1; D uncertain. This CDR3 region has 13 residues. Germline V CDR1 and CDR2: KGHDR, SFDVKD. V lost 3 bases and J 3 bases, leaving 7 bases between the germline ends. CDR3 protein: CATSDRSYTEAFF. The DNA of the CDR3 is TGTGCCACCAGTGATAGGTCCTACACTGAAGCTTTCTTT.

This clonotype came up a few times. Written as DNA, the CDR3 is TGTGCCACCAGTGTTCTTGGGGATCAAGAGACCCAGTACTTC. Translating gives CATSVLGDQETQYF. The chain joins TRBV24-1 to TRBJ2-5, with D uncertain. The CDR3 covers 14 residues. Germline CDR1 KGHDR, CDR2 SFDVKD. Trimming stripped 5 bases from V and 2 bases from J, with 11 bases between.

J is TRBJ2-1 and V is TRBV15; D remains ambiguous. The CDR3 extends over 16 amino acids. Trimming took 3 bases from V and 0 from J, leaving 12 bases between them. Germline V gives CDR1 LNHNV, CDR2 YYDKDF (reference sequence). CDR3 DNA: TGTGCCACCAGCAGGGCAATTGTTATCTCCTACAATGAGCAGTTCTTC. This sequence encodes CATSRAIVISYNEQFF.

The gene calls are TRBV5-1 and TRBJ2-1; TRBD2 aligns across 13 bases. Trimming took 0 bases from V and 2 from J; bases not matched to a gene: 5. Germline values: CDR1 SGHRS, CDR2 YFSETQ. The CDR3 covers 18 residues. CDR3: CASSLGTSGRATYNEQFF. CDR3 sequence (DNA): TGCGCCAGCAGCTTGGGAACTAGCGGGAGGGCGACCTACAATGAGCAGTTCTTC. Full variable domain (rest looked up from reference TRBV5-1 and TRBJ2-1): KAGVTQTPRYLIKTRGQQVTLSCSPISGHRSVSWYQQTPGQGLQFLFEYFSETQRNKGNFPGRFSGRQFSNSRSEMNVSTLELGDSALYLCASSLGTSGRATYNEQFFGPGTRLTVL.

This clonotype was seen a few times. The chain uses TRBV7-2 and TRBJ2-7; D is unresolved. CDR3 size: 11 residues. Trimming removed 3 bases from V and 7 bases from J, with 7 bases in between. Germline CDR1 is SGHTA and CDR2 is FQGNSA. For the CDR3, the DNA is TGTGCCAGCAGCTTCGCTTGGGAGCAGTACTTC. Protein product: CASSFAWEQYF.

This chain links TRBV5-5 with TRBJ1-5; D is undetermined. V was shortened by 3 bases and J by 0 bases, with 10 bases between the two germline ends. Germline V gives CDR1 SGHKS, CDR2 YYEKEE (reference sequence). This CDR3 comprises 15 residues. CDR3 nucleotides: TGTGCCAGCAGCTGGGGAGACTATAGCAATCAGCCCCAGCATTTT. Translating gives CASSWGDYSNQPQHF.

This clonotype has only a few counts. The chain uses TRBV5-5 and TRBJ2-3; weak D call: TRBD1 (6 bases). CDR1 SGHKS and CDR2 YYEKEE come from the germline V gene (reference sequence). V lost 4 bases, J lost 2 bases, and 17 bases lay in between. This CDR3 has 16 residues. The CDR3 loop reads CASSDGQGLSTDTQYF. CDR3 sequence (DNA): TGTGCCAGCAGCGACGGTCAGGGGCTCTCCACAGATACGCAGTATTTT.

The table lists this clonotype with a count of one. V is TRBV6-5 and J is TRBJ1-1, with TRBD1 identical over 9 bases. This CDR3 has 14 amino acids. With V trimmed by 7 bases and J by 2 bases, 5 bases remained unmatched. CDR1 is MNHEY and CDR2 is SVGAGI in the germline V gene. The CDR3 region has the DNA TGTGCCAGCACTTGGACAGGGGTCAACACTGAAGCTTTCTTT. This gives the protein CASTWTGVNTEAFF.

The chain links TRBV10-3 to TRBJ2-7; tentatively, D is TRBD2 (6 bases). The ends were cut back, 6 bases at V and 0 bases at J, with 9 bases in the middle. Per the germline V gene, CDR1 is ENHRY and CDR2 is SYGVKD. The CDR3 totals 13 residues. CDR3 sequence: CAISAGSSYEQYV. CDR3 in DNA: TGTGCCATCAGCGCGGGGAGCTCCTACGAGCAGTACGTC.

The chain recombines TRBV19 with TRBJ1-1, with a weak D call TRBD1 (5 bases). The CDR3 is 10 amino acids. Per the germline V gene, CDR1 is LNHDA and CDR2 is SQIVND (reference sequence). CDR3 DNA sequence: TGTGCAGTGGGGCACACTGAAGCTTTCTTT. Protein product: CAVGHTEAFF.

The chain combines TRBV10-3 with TRBJ1-1, with D perhaps matching TRBD1 (6 bases). The germline gives CDR1 ENHRY, CDR2 SYGVKD. The CDR3 is 13 amino acids. V gave up 5 bases and J gave up 3 bases, with 10 bases separating them. CDR3 DNA: TGTGCCATCAGTCCGGGGGCTGACACTGAAGCTTTCTTT. This sequence encodes CAISPGADTEAFF.

The V and J genes are TRBV20-1 and TRBJ2-7; TRBD2 aligns across 7 bases. V trimming: 2 bases; J trimming: 5 bases; junction bases outside the gene matches: 9. The germline V gene has CDR1 DFQATT and CDR2 SNEGSKA (reference sequence). The CDR3 has 14 amino acids. The CDR3 spells CSARNTSELDEQYF. For the CDR3, the DNA is TGCAGTGCTAGAAATACTAGCGAGTTGGACGAGCAGTACTTC.

V usage is TRBV27 and J usage is TRBJ2-6; the D gene is possibly TRBD2 (5 bases). The CDR3 contains 19 residues. Trimming left V 9 bases short and J 0 bases short, with 24 bases between. CDR1 is MNHEY and CDR2 is SMNVEV in the germline V gene (reference sequence). CDR3 sequence: CASSIEGPLQSSGANVLTF. The CDR3 DNA reads TGTGCCAGTTCCATCGAGGGTCCCCTCCAGAGCTCTGGGGCCAACGTCCTGACTTTC.

This clonotype has only a few counts. The chain combines TRBV4-1 with TRBJ2-6; TRBD1 is a possible D gene (5 bases). The V end lost 1 base, the J end lost 11 bases, and 15 bases lay between the germline ends. CDR1 is MGHRA, CDR2 YSYEKL, per germline. The CDR3 covers 15 residues. CDR3 bases: TGCGCCAGCAGCCAAGTCTCGTCAGGCAGGGACGTCCTGACTTTC. Translation gives CASSQVSSGRDVLTF.

The V call is TRBV20-1, the J call TRBJ2-5, with 12 bases matching TRBD2. Trimming cost V 2 bases and J 5 bases; bases outside gene matches: 3. This CDR3 contains 14 residues. From germline, CDR1 is DFQATT and CDR2 SNEGSKA (reference sequence). The chain's CDR3 is CSARKLAGGETQYF. CDR3 DNA sequence: TGCAGTGCTAGAAAACTAGCGGGAGGCGAGACCCAGTACTTC.

In its sample, this clonotype was seen once. Its ends do not fully match the called genes, so a read error is possible. This sequence joins TRBV24-1 and TRBJ1-1, with D maybe TRBD1 (6 bases). Germline V gene sequence: CDR1 KGHDR, CDR2 SFDVKD. The CDR3 length is 14 residues. In nucleotides, the CDR3 is TGTGCCACCAGTGACAGGGGACGGAACACTGAAGCTTTGTTT. Encoded protein: CATSDRGRNTEALF.

The chain is built from TRBV2 and TRBJ2-1; 8 bases agree with TRBD1. The CDR3 consists of 14 residues. V shed 5 bases and J 8 bases; nucleotides not matched to a gene: 8. Germline V lookup: CDR1 SNHLY, CDR2 FYNNEI. This CDR3 reads CASSHRDRWDEQFF. Written as DNA, the CDR3 is TGTGCCAGCAGTCACCGGGACAGGTGGGATGAGCAGTTCTTC.